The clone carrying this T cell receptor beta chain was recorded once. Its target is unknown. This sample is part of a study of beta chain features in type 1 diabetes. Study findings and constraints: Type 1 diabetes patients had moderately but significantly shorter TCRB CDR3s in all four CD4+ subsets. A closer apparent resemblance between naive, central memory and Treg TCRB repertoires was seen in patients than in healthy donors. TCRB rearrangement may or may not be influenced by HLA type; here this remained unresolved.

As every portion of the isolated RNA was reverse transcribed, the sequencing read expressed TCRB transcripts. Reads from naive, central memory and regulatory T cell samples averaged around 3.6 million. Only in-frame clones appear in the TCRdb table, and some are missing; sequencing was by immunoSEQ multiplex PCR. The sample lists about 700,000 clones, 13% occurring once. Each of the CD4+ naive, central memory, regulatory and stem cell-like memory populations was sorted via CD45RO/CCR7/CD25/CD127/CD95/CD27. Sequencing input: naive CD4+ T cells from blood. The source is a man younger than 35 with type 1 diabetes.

The chain's CDR3 is CASSSWTGNYEQYF. Written as DNA, the CDR3 is TGTGCCAGCAGCTCATGGACCGGCAACTACGAGCAGTACTTC. This chain joins TRBV28 and TRBJ2-7; D gene uncertain. From germline, CDR1 is MDHEN and CDR2 SYDVKM. Between the trimmed V and J ends, which lost 6 bases and 3 bases, there was a span of 15 bases. The CDR3 has 14 residues.